A single sample gave rise to the 5 T cell receptor beta chains below, sequenced in a study of tumor and adjacent non-tumor tissue in lung cancer. A modified ARM-PCR protocol with three rounds of nested PCR amplified TCRbeta. A single record per CDR3 protein comes from TCRdb applying MiXCR to the multiplex PCR reads. The sample yields 200,000 to 250,000 distinct CDR3 sequences, about 76% seen once. No cell sorting was done before RNA was extracted from the tissue. Sequenced sample: lung tumor tissue. The receptor source for this set is a man in his 60s with non-small cell lung cancer.

The V call is TRBV29-1, the J call TRBJ1-5; D remains unclear. Trimming removed 3 bases at V and 5 bases at J, with 8 bases between. The length of the CDR3 is 12 residues. Germline V lookup: CDR1 SQVTM, CDR2 ANQGSEA. The CDR3 bases are TGCAGCGTTGAGGTCAGAGATCAGCCCCAGCATTTT. Its protein is CSVEVRDQPQHF.

The chain has TRBV4-3 and TRBJ1-5; D is ambiguous. The V end was cut by 1 base, the J end by 16 bases, with 17 bases between. Germline loops: CDR1 LGHNA, CDR2 YSLEER. This CDR3 has 13 amino acids. This CDR3 reads CASSQVVGQPEHF. CDR3 nucleotides: TGCGCCAGCAGCCAAGTCGTAGGTCAGCCCGAACATTTT.

This clonotype was observed at least ten times. The rearrangement joins TRBV20-1 to TRBJ2-5; unclear D gene. The CDR3 runs to 12 residues. V lost 7 bases and J 3 bases, leaving 12 bases between the germline ends. Germline CDR1 is DFQATT and CDR2 is SNEGSKA (reference sequence). In DNA form, the CDR3 reads TGCAGTGTCAGCAGGCCGGAAGAGACCCAGTACTTC. Translated, it gives CSVSRPEETQYF.

V is TRBV10-1 and J is TRBJ1-5, with a tentative D call TRBD1 (5 bases). Germline assignment: CDR1 WNHNN and CDR2 SYGVQD (reference sequence). The CDR3 sequence is 14 residues long. With 7 bases removed from V and 1 base from J, the gap between germline ends came to 11 bases. CDR3 coding DNA: TGCGCCAGCAAGGGGACGATAAGCAATCAGCCCCAGCATTTT. Translation gives CASKGTISNQPQHF.

Concerning this clonotype itself: This CDR3 fails to terminate in the conserved phenylalanine or tryptophan, so it likely reflects a read error. The rearrangement links TRBV5-6 to TRBJ2-5; 10 bases are shared with TRBD2. Germline CDR1 is SGHDT and CDR2 is YYEEEE. V lost 1 base and J lost 5; bases outside the gene matches: 8. The CDR3 contains 16 residues. The CDR3 loop reads CASSLFLAGGGETQYL. CDR3 sequence (DNA): TGTGCCAGCAGCTTGTTTTTAGCGGGAGGCGGGGAGACCCAGTACCTC.